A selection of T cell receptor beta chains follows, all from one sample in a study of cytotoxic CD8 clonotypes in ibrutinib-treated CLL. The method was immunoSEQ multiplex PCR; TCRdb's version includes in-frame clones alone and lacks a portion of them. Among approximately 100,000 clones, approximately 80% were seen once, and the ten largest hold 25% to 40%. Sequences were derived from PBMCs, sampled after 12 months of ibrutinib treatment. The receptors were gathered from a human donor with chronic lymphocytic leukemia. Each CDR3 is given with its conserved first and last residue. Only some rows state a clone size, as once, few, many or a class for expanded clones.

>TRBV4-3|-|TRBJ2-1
CASSQDSSTSGGEQFF
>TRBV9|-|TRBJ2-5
CASSVAPRGSETQYF
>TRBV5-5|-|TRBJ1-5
CASSLGGGGTQPQHF
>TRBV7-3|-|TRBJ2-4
CASSGLAKNIQYF
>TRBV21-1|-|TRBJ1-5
CAKIGDREGNQPQHF
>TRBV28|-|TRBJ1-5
CASRVAGQPQHF
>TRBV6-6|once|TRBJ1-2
CASSYELGGRDGYTF
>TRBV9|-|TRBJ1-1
CASSSLGGNTEAFF
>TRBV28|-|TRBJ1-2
CASSKDRGRHGYTF
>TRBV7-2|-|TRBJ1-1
CASSLTTGHATEAFF
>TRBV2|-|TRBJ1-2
CASSEAGYGYTF
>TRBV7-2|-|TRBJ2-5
CASSLSLQETQYF
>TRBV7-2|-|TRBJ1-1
CASSFNTGGGTEAFF
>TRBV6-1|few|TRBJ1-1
CASSERGSRANTEAFF
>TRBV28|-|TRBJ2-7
CASRGQSYEQYF
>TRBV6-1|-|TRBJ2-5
CASSESITGETQYF
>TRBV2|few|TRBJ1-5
CASTPGGELTQHF
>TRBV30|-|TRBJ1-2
CAWSTGVYGYTF
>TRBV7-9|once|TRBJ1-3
CASSLGSGNTIYF
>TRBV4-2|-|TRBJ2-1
CASSQEPAGGQSSYNEQFF
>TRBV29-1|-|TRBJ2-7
CSVALGRLTYEQYF
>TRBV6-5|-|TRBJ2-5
CASSYGASQETQYF
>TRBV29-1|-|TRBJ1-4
CSVGTYNEKLFF
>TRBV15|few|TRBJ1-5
CATSRGSDQPQHF
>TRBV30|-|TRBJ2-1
CAWSMDFYNEQFF
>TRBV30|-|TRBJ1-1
CAWRRQGLNTEAFF
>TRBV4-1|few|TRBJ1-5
CASSQQPSGVSNQPQHF
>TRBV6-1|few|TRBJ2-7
CASSGGTTREQYF
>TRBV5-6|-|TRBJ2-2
CASLLQRGSIHTGELFF
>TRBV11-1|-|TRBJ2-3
CASSSATDTQYF
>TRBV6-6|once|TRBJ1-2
CAREGYTF
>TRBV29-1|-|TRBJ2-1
CSVNRGPHNEQFF
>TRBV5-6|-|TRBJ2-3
CASTEDGTDTQYF
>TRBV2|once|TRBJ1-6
CASSLGGLTSYNSPLHF
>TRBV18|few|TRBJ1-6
CASDRGGARPNSPLHF
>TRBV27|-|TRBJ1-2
CASRGTGERLYYTF
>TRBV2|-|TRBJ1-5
CASTKEGGQPQHF
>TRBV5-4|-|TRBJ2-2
CASSLVRDSNTGELFF
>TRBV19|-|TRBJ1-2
CASLAPEGILRYTF
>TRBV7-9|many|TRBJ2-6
CASSFSAGANVLTF
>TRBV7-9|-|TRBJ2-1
CASSATPSGGSYNEQFF